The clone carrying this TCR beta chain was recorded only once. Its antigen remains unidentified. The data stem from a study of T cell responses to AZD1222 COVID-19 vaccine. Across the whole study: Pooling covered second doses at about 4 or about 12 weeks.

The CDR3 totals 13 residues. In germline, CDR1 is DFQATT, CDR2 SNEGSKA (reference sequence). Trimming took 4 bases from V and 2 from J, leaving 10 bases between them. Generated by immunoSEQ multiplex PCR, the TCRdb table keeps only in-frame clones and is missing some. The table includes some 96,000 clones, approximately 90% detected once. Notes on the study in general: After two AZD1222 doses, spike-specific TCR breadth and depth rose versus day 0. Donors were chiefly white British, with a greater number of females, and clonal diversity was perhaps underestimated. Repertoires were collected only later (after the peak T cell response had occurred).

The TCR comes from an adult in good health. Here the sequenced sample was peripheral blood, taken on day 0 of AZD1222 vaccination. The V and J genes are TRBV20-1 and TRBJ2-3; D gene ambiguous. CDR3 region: CSAIDPPTDTQYF. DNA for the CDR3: TGCAGTGCTATTGACCCCCCCACAGATACGCAGTATTTT.